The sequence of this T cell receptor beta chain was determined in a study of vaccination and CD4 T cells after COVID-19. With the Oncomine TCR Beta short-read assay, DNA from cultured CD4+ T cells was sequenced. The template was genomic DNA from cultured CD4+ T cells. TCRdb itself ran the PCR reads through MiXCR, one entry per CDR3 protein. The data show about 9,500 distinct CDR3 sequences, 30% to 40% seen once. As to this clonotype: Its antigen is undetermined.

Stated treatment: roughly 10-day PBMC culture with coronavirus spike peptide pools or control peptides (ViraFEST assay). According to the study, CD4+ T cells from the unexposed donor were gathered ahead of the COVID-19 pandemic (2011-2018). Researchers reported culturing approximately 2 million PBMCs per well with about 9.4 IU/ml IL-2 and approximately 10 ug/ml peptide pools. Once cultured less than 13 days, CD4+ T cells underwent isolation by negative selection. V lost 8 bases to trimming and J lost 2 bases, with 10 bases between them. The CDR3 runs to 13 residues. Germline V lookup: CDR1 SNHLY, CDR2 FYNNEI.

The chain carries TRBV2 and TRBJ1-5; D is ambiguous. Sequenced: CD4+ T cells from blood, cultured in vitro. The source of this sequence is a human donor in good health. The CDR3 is CASGLVGNQPQHF. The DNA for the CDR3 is TGTGCCAGCGGTCTGGTCGGCAATCAGCCCCAGCATTTT.